The clone carrying this TCR beta chain was seen many times. Its antigen remains unidentified. The data derive from a study of read filtering for tumor transcriptome and immune sequencing. Study findings and constraints: Single-read clonotypes: approximately 87% of IR-seq clonotypes (roughly 3.5% of reads), 60% to 75% of RNA-seq clonotypes (nearly 45% of reads).

Molecular barcoded adaptors covering alpha/delta and beta/gamma chains were used on roughly 370 ng RNA. TCRdb independently ran MiXCR on the reads; one entry per CDR3 protein. This sample has approximately 37,000 distinct CDR3 sequences, with approximately 14% found just once. The TCR comes from a donor aged 40 or older with multiple myeloma. Sequences were obtained from a population of CD138-negative cells sorted from bone marrow.

The CDR3 DNA reads TGTGCCAGCAGTTTACAATTTCAGGGCGGCAGGGGGCGCGCTGAGCAGTTCTTC. Protein: CASSLQFQGGRGRAEQFF. The V gene is TRBV27, the J gene TRBJ2-1; 8 bases map to TRBD1. The trim removed 2 bases at V and 9 bases at J, leaving 18 bases unmatched. CDR3 length: 18 residues. Germline values: CDR1 MNHEY, CDR2 SMNVEV (reference sequence).